This T cell receptor (beta chain) was profiled in a study of blood T cell repertoires in COVID-19. This CDR3 has 14 amino acids. The germline CDR1 and CDR2 sequences are MDHEN and SYDVKM. J gave up 5 bases and V 11 bases, and 15 bases lay outside the gene matches. Some clones are missing from TCRdb's copy, which holds only in-frame ones; the method was immunoSEQ multiplex PCR. The sample lists 100,000 to 130,000 clones, 80% to 95% occurring once. J is TRBJ2-7 and V is TRBV28, with 7 positions matching TRBD2. This clonotype was obtained from a woman aged 30 to 39 with acute or convalescent COVID-19. The sequenced sample consisted of peripheral blood. The CDR3 protein is CAVRNGGRPHEQYF. The CDR3, as DNA: TGTGCCGTTAGAAACGGGGGGAGGCCCCACGAGCAGTACTTC.